The 18 T cell receptor beta chains in this list originate from one sample, sequenced in a study of CD8 T cells in Susac syndrome. Roughly 0.45 to 1 ug RNA was reverse transcribed with random hexamers. TCRdb passed the immunoSEQ multiplex PCR reads through MiXCR, listing each CDR3 protein once. Of some 190,000 distinct CDR3 sequences in the sample, just under 95% were seen once. The sequenced material came from CD4+ T cells from PBMCs. The receptors shown here come from a human donor in good health.

This clonotype was detected only a few times. The chain links TRBV14 to TRBJ1-1; D gene unclear. The CDR3 sequence is 12 residues long. Germline assignment: CDR1 SGHDN and CDR2 FVKESK. V lost 6 bases to trimming and J lost 0 bases, with 5 bases between them. The DNA for the CDR3 is TGTGCCAGCAGTTCTATGAACACTGAAGCTTTCTTT. Residues: CASSSMNTEAFF.

The chain links TRBV29-1 to TRBJ2-1; D is possibly TRBD1 (8 bases). V lost 7 bases, J lost 9 bases, and 25 bases lay in between. Germline V gives CDR1 SQVTM, CDR2 ANQGSEA. This CDR3 has 15 residues. Here the CDR3 reads CSAADRTGRAGEQFF. The CDR3 coding sequence is TGCAGCGCCGCCGACCGGACAGGGAGGGCTGGTGAGCAGTTCTTC.

V usage is TRBV5-4 and J usage is TRBJ2-7; possible D gene TRBD2, 6 bases. Trimming cost V 4 bases and J 3 bases, with 17 bases left between them. The CDR3 extends over 15 amino acids. Germline V gene sequence: CDR1 SGHNT, CDR2 YYREEE (reference sequence). CDR3 sequence reads: CASSQTLASYYEQYF. The CDR3 DNA reads TGTGCCAGCAGCCAGACTCTAGCGAGCTACTACGAGCAGTACTTC. Drawing the rest from reference TRBV5-4 and TRBJ2-7, the complete variable domain is ETGVTQSPTHLIKTRGQQVTLRCSSQSGHNTVSWYQQALGQGPQFIFQYYREEENGRGNFPPRFSGLQFPNYSSELNVNALELDDSALYLCASSQTLASYYEQYFGPGTRLTVT.

V usage is TRBV30 and J usage is TRBJ2-7; D gene ambiguous. The CDR3 runs to 11 residues. Germline values: CDR1 GTSNPN, CDR2 SVGIG (reference sequence). V lost 5 bases and J lost 0, with 5 bases in between. CDR3 amino acids: CAWGPSYEQYF. The CDR3 nucleotides read TGTGCCTGGGGGCCCTCCTACGAGCAGTACTTC.

The chain employs TRBV20-1 and TRBJ2-1; 7 nucleotides line up with TRBD1. The CDR3 has 12 residues. V dropped 3 bases and J dropped 8; count of bases not matched to a gene: 4. The germline V gene has CDR1 DFQATT and CDR2 SNEGSKA (reference sequence). This chain's CDR3 is CSASRQGDEQFF. The CDR3 nucleotides are TGCAGTGCTAGCCGGCAGGGGGATGAGCAGTTCTTC.

The rearrangement joins TRBV5-1 to TRBJ2-2, with 7 positions matching TRBD2. The CDR3 loop spans 16 amino acids. With V trimmed by 4 bases and J by 4 bases, 10 bases remained unmatched. Germline lookup yields CDR1 SGHRS and CDR2 YFSETQ. The CDR3, as DNA: TGCGCCAGCAGCCCCGCGTATGCGGGAGTCACCGGGGAGCTGTTTTTT. It specifies CASSPAYAGVTGELFF.

The V gene is TRBV29-1, the J gene TRBJ1-2; tentatively, D is TRBD1 (6 bases). V gave up 4 bases and J gave up 7 bases, with 10 bases separating them. The CDR3 consists of 11 residues. The germline V gene encodes CDR1 SQVTM and CDR2 ANQGSEA. The CDR3 reads CSVVAGVGYTF. For the CDR3, the DNA is TGCAGCGTTGTGGCAGGGGTTGGCTACACCTTC.

V and J are TRBV4-1 and TRBJ1-1; D is undetermined. Germline CDR1 is MGHRA and CDR2 is YSYEKL. The CDR3 is made up of 14 amino acids. The V end lost 2 bases, the J end lost 4 bases, and 11 bases lay between the germline ends. In nucleotides, the CDR3 is TGCGCCAGCAGCCAATCGAGGAAGGGCACTGAAGCTTTCTTT. It codes for CASSQSRKGTEAFF.

The chain employs TRBV20-1 and TRBJ2-7; 7 bases align to TRBD1. Germline V gene sequence: CDR1 DFQATT, CDR2 SNEGSKA (reference sequence). The CDR3 has 15 residues. With 4 bases clipped from V and 0 bases from J, the junction kept 9 bases outside the gene matches. This CDR3 reads CSATPGQPRSYEQYF. The CDR3 coding sequence is TGCAGTGCTACGCCGGGACAGCCCCGCTCCTACGAGCAGTACTTC.

The chain links TRBV20-1 to TRBJ1-2; TRBD1 matches 7 bases. The V and J ends lost 8 bases and 5 bases, in that order; junction bases with no gene match: 14. The germline V gene encodes CDR1 DFQATT and CDR2 SNEGSKA (reference sequence). The CDR3 runs to 14 residues. Written as DNA, the CDR3 is TGCAGTCAAAACAGGGACAGCAGTTGGTATGGCTACACCTTC. This codes for CSQNRDSSWYGYTF.

This chain connects TRBV20-1 to TRBJ2-7; D ambiguous. Per the germline V gene, CDR1 is DFQATT and CDR2 is SNEGSKA (reference sequence). V shed 4 bases and J shed 5 bases, with 12 bases lying between them. The CDR3 consists of 12 residues. CDR3 nucleotides: TGCAGTGCTACCAACCAGGTCCACGAGCAGTACTTC. Residues: CSATNQVHEQYF.

The CDR3 DNA reads TGTGCCAGCAGGGCGGCTTTAGGAGACGCCGTCTACACCTTC. It yields the protein CASRAALGDAVYTF. This sequence joins TRBV25-1 and TRBJ1-2; D gene uncertain. The CDR3 runs 14 residues. V was cut by 6 bases and J by 10 bases, with 21 bases left in between. The germline CDR1 and CDR2 sequences are MGHDK and SYGVNS.

The rearrangement joins TRBV20-1 to TRBJ2-7, with TRBD1 matching over 10 bases. Germline lookup yields CDR1 DFQATT and CDR2 SNEGSKA (reference sequence). This CDR3 comprises 15 residues. V trimming: 3 bases; J trimming: 8 bases; junction bases outside the gene matches: 13. The CDR3 reads CSASNLRDRGYKQYF. The DNA of the CDR3 is TGCAGTGCTAGCAATCTCCGGGACAGGGGTTACAAGCAGTACTTC.

The chain combines TRBV25-1 with TRBJ2-7; 7 positions match TRBD2. Germline V gene data show CDR1 as MGHDK and CDR2 as SYGVNS. This CDR3 has 12 amino acids. V shed 5 bases, J shed 7 bases, and the junction held 5 bases outside the gene matches. This chain's CDR3 is CASSYKGGEQYF. The CDR3, as DNA: TGTGCCAGCAGTTATAAGGGAGGGGAGCAGTACTTC.

V is TRBV19 and J is TRBJ1-5; 10 bases fit TRBD1. The ends lost 4 bases at V and 4 bases at J; junction bases unmatched: 1. Germline V gene sequence: CDR1 LNHDA, CDR2 SQIVND (reference sequence). The CDR3 contains 14 residues. The CDR3: CASSRDRGNQPQHF. The CDR3 nucleotides are TGTGCCAGTAGTAGGGACAGGGGTAATCAGCCCCAGCATTTT.

The chain is built from TRBV6-5 and TRBJ2-4; 8 bases agree with TRBD2. The germline V gene encodes CDR1 MNHEY and CDR2 SVGAGI. V lost 6 bases, J lost 11 bases, and 9 bases stayed unmatched. This CDR3 is built from 13 residues. The CDR3 loop reads CASRGTSQWVQYF. Here the CDR3 DNA reads TGTGCCAGCAGAGGGACTAGTCAATGGGTTCAGTACTTC.

This rearrangement joins TRBV3-1 to TRBJ1-2; D possibly corresponds to TRBD1 (5 bases). Trimming stripped 4 bases from V and 4 bases from J, with 13 bases between. The CDR3 has 14 amino acids. In germline, CDR1 is LGHDT, CDR2 YNNKEL (reference sequence). The CDR3 DNA follows: TGTGCCAGCAGCCTGGGGCTCCGGGGCTATGGCTACACCTTC. Translation gives CASSLGLRGYGYTF.

CDR3 bases: TGTGCCAGCAGTTTATGGCGGACCTATCAAGAGACCCAGTACTTC. Its protein product is CASSLWRTYQETQYF. This chain links TRBV12-3 or TRBV12-4 with TRBJ2-5; D is uncertain. V gave up 2 bases and J gave up 2 bases, with 12 bases separating them. CDR3 length: 15 residues.